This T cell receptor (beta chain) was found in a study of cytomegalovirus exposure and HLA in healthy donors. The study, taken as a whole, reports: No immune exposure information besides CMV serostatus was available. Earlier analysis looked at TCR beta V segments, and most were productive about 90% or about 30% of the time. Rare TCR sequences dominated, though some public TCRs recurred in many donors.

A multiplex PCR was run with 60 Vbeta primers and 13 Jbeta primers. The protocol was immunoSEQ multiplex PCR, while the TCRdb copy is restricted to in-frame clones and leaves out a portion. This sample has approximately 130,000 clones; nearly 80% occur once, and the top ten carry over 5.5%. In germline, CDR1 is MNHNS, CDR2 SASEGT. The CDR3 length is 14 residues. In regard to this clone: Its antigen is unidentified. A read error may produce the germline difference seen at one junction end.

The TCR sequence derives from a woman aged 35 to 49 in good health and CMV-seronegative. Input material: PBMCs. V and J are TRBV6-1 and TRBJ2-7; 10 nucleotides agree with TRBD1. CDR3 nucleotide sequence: TGTGCCAGCAGAGAAGACAGGGGGCTATACGAGCAGTACTTC. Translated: CASREDRGLYEQYF.